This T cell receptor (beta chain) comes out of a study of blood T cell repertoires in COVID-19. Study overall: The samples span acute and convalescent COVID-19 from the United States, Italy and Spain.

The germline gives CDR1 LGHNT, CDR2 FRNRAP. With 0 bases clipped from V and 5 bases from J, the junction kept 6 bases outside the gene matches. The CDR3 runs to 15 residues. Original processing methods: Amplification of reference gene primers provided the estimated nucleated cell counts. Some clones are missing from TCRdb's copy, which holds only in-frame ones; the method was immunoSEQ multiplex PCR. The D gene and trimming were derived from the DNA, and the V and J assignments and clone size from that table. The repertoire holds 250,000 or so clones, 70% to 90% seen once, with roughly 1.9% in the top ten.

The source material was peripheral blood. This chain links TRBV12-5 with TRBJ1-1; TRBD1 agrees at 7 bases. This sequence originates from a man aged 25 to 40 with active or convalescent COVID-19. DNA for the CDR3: TGTGCTAGTGGTTTGGTACCCGACAGGGAGACTGAAGCTTTCTTT. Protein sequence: CASGLVPDRETEAFF. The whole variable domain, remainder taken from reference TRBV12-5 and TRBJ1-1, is DARVTQTPRHKVTEMGQEVTMRCQPILGHNTVFWYRQTMMQGLELLAYFRNRAPLDDSGMPKDRFSAEMPDATLATLKIQPSEPRDSAVYFCASGLVPDRETEAFFGQGTRLTVV.